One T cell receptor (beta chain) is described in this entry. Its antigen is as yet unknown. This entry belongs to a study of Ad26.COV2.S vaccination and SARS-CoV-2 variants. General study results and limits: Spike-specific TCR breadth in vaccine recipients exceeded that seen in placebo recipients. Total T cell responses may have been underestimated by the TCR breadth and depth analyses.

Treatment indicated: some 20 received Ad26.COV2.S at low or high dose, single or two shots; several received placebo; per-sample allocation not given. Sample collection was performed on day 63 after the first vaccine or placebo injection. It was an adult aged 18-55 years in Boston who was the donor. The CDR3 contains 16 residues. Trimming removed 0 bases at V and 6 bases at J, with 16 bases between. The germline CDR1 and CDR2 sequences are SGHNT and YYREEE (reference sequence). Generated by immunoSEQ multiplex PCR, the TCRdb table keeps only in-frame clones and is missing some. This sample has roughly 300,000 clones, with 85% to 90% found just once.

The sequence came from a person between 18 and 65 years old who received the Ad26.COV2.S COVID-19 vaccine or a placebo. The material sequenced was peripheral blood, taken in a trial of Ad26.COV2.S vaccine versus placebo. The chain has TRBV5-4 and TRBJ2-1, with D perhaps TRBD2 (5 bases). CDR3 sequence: CASSLALASLPNEQFF. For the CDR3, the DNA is TGTGCCAGCAGCTTGGCCCTAGCTAGCCTCCCCAATGAGCAGTTCTTC.